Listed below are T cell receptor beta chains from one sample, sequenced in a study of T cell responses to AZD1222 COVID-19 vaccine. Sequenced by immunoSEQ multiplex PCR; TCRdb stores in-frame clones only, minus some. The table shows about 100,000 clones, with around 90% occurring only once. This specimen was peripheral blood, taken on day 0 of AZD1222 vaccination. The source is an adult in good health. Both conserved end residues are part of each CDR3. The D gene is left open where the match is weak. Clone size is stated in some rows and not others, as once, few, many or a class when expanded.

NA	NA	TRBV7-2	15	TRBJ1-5	CASSPSGVTNQPQHF	TGTGCCAGCAGCCCCTCTGGGGTCACCAATCAGCCCCAGCATTTT
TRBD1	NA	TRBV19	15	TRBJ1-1	CASRNRGEKNTEAFF	TGTGCCAGTAGGAACAGGGGCGAGAAGAACACTGAAGCTTTCTTT
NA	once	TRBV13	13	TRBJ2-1	CASSLNVLYEQFF	TGTGCCAGCAGCTTGAACGTTTTGTATGAGCAGTTCTTC
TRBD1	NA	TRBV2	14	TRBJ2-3	CASKRDRATDTQYF	TGTGCCAGCAAGCGGGACAGGGCCACAGATACGCAGTATTTT
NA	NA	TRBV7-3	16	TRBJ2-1	CASSLTGVSSYNEQFF	TGTGCCAGCAGCTTAACGGGCGTGAGCTCCTACAATGAGCAGTTCTTC
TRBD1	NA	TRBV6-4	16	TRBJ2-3	CASSESTGGHTDTQYF	TGTGCCAGCAGTGAATCCACAGGGGGCCACACAGATACGCAGTATTTT
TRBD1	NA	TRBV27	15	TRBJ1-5	CASSPRDRLNQPQHF	TGTGCCAGCAGTCCAAGGGACAGGCTGAATCAGCCCCAGCATTTT
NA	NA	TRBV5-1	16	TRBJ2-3	CASSDGTSLYTDTQYF	TGCGCCAGCAGCGACGGGACTTCTCTTTACACAGATACGCAGTATTTT
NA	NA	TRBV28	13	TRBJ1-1	CASSLPRNTEAFF	TGTGCCAGCAGTTTGCCACGTAACACTGAAGCTTTCTTT
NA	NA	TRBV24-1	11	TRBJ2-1	CATSRDNEQFF	TGTGCCACCAGTCGGGACAATGAGCAGTTCTTC
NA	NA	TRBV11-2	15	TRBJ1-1	CASSSHGGLNTEAFF	TGTGCCAGCAGCTCCCACGGGGGGTTGAACACTGAAGCTTTCTTT
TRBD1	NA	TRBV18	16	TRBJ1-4	CASSPDRQGRSEKLFF	TGTGCCAGCTCACCTGATAGACAGGGGCGCAGTGAAAAACTGTTTTTT
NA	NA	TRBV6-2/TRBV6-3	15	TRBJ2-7	CASSYSSSSVYEQYF	TGTGCCAGCAGTTACTCGAGTTCTAGCGTTTACGAGCAGTACTTC
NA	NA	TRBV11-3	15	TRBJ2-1	CASSLGVGFGNEQFF	TGTGCCAGCAGCTTAGGGGTGGGATTCGGAAATGAGCAGTTCTTC
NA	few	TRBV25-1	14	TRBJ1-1	CASSEGTMNTEAFF	TGTGCCAGCAGTGAAGGGACAATGAACACTGAAGCTTTCTTT
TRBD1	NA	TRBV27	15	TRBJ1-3	CASSLRQGSGNTIYF	TGTGCCAGCAGTTTACGACAGGGCTCTGGAAACACCATATATTTT
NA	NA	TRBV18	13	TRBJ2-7	CASSPKIRHEQYF	TGTGCCAGCTCACCTAAAATACGTCACGAGCAGTACTTC
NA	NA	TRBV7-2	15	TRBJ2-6	CASSPGTGGANVLTF	TGTGCCAGCAGCCCCGGGACGGGAGGGGCCAACGTCCTGACTTTC
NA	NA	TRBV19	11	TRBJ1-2	CASSGTSGYTF	TGTGCCAGTAGTGGGACAAGCGGCTACACCTTC
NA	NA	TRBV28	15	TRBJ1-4	CARTWGGETNEKLFF	TGTGCCAGAACCTGGGGGGGGGAAACTAATGAAAAACTGTTTTTT
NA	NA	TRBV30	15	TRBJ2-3	CAWSGGTVVTDTQYF	TGTGCCTGGAGCGGCGGGACGGTTGTGACAGATACGCAGTATTTT
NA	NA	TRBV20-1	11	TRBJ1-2	CSARVAYGYTF	TGCAGTGCAAGGGTAGCCTATGGCTACACCTTC
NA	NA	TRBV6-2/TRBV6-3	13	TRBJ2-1	CASSFSGNNEQFF	TGTGCCAGCAGCTTCAGCGGAAACAATGAGCAGTTCTTC
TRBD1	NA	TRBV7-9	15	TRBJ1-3	CASSSILTGGNTIYF	TGTGCCAGCAGCTCGATACTGACAGGGGGAAACACCATATATTTT
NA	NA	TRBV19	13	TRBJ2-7	CASSNPLSYEQYF	TGTGCCAGTAGTAACCCACTCTCCTACGAGCAGTACTTC
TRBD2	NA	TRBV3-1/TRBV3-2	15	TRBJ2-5	CASSPSAGEWETQYF	TGTGCCAGCAGCCCCTCAGCGGGGGAATGGGAGACCCAGTACTTC
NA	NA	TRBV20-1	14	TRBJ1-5	CSASEGYSNQPQHF	TGCAGTGCTAGTGAGGGGTATAGCAATCAGCCCCAGCATTTT
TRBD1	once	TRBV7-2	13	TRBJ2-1	CASSLADRGEQFF	TGTGCCAGCAGCTTAGCGGACAGGGGTGAGCAGTTCTTC
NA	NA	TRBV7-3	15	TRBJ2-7	CASSLRSGDSYEQYF	TGTGCCAGCAGCTTAAGATCGGGGGACTCCTACGAGCAGTACTTC
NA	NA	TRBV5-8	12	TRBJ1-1	CASSFTNTEAFF	TGTGCCAGCAGCTTCACGAACACTGAAGCTTTCTTT
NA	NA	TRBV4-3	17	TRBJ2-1	CASSQDIGGRPYNEQFF	TGCGCCAGCAGCCAAGATATAGGGGGGCGACCTTACAATGAGCAGTTCTTC
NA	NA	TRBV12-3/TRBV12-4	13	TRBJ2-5	CASSLARWETQYF	TGTGCCAGCAGTTTAGCGCGTTGGGAGACCCAGTACTTC
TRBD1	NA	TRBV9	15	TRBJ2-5	CASNRGQEAWETQYF	TGTGCCAGCAACCGGGGACAGGAGGCTTGGGAGACCCAGTACTTC